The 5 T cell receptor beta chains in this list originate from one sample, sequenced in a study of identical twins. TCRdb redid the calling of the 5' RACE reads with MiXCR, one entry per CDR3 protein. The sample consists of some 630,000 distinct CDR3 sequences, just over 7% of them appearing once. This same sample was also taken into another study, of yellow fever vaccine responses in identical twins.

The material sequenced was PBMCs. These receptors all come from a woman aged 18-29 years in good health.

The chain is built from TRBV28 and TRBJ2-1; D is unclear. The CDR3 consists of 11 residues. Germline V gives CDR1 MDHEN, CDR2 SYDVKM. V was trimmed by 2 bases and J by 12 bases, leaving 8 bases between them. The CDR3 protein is CASSLGRGQFF. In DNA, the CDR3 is TGTGCCAGCAGTTTAGGGCGTGGGCAGTTCTTC.

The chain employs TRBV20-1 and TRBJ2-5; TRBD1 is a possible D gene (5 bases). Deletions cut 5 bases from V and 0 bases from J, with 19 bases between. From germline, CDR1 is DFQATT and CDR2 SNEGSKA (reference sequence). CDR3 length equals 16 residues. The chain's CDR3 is CSADMVGRPNQETQYF. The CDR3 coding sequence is TGCAGTGCTGATATGGTGGGGCGGCCTAACCAAGAGACCCAGTACTTC.

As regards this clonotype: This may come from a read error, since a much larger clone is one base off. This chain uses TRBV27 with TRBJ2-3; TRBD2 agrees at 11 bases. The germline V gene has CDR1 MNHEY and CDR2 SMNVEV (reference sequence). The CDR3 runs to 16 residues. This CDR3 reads CTSSSSTSGGRTAQYF. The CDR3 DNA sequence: TGTACCAGCAGTTCCTCAACTAGCGGGGGCCGAACGGCGCAGTATTTT.

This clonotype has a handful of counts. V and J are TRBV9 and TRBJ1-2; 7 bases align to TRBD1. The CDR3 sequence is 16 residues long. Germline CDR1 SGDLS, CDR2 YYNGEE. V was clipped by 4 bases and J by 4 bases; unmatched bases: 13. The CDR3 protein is CASSSNPTGFRYGYTF. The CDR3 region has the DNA TGTGCCAGCAGCTCGAATCCGACAGGGTTTCGCTATGGCTACACCTTC.

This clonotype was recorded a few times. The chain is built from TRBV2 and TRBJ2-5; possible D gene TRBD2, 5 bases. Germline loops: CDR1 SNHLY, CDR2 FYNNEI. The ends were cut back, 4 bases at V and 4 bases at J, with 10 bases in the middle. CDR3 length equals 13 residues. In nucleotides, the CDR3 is TGTGCCAGCAGTGGGGAGCCAGGAGAGACCCAGTACTTC. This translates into CASSGEPGETQYF.